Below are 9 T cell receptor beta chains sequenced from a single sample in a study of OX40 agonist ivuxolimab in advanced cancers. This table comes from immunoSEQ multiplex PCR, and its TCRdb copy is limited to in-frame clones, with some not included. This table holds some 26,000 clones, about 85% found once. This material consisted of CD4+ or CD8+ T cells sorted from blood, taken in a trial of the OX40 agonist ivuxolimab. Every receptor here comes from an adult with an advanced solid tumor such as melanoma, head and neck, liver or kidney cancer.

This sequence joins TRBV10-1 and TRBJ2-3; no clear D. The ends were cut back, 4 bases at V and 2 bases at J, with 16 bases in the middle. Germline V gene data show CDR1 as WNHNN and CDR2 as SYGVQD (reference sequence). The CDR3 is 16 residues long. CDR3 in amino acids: CASSGPTAGNTDTQYF. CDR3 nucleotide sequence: TGCGCCAGCAGTGGTCCCACTGCCGGAAACACAGATACGCAGTATTTT.

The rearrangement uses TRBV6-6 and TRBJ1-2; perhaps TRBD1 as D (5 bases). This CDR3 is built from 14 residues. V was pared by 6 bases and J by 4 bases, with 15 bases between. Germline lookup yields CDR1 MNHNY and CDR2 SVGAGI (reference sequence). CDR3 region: CASSPKGQIYGYTF. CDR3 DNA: TGTGCCAGCAGCCCCAAGGGGCAAATCTATGGCTACACCTTC.

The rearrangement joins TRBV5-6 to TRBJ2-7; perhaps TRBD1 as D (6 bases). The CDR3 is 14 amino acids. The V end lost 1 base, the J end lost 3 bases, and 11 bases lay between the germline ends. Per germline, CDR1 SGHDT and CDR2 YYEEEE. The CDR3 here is CASSLFRDNYEQYF. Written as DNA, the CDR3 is TGTGCCAGCAGCTTGTTTCGGGACAACTACGAGCAGTACTTC.

The CDR3 is CTTPIGNTIYF. The CDR3 nucleotides are TGCACCACCCCTATAGGAAACACCATATATTTT. The chain is built from TRBV1 and TRBJ1-3. TRBV1 counts as a pseudogene. There are 11 residues in the CDR3.

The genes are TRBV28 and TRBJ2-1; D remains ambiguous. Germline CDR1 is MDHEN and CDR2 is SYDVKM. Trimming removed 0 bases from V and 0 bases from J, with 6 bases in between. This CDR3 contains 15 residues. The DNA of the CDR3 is TGTGCCAGCAGTTTATGGGAGAGCTCCTACAATGAGCAGTTCTTC. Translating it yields CASSLWESSYNEQFF.

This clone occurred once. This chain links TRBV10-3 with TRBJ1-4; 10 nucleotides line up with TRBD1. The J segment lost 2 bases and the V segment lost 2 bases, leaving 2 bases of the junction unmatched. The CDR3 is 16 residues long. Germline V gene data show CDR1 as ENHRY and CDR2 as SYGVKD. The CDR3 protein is CAISEGTGVTNEKLFF. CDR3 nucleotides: TGTGCCATCAGTGAGGGGACAGGGGTCACTAATGAAAAACTGTTTTTT.

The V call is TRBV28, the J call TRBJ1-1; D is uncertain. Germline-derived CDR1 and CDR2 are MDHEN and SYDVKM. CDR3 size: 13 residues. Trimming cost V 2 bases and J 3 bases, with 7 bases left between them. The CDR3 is CASSLREDTEAFF. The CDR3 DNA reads TGTGCCAGCAGTTTAAGGGAGGACACTGAAGCTTTCTTT.

The CDR3 spells CASSGTGQGYYEQYF. CDR3 sequence (DNA): TGTGCCAGCAGCGGAACGGGACAGGGCTACTACGAGCAGTACTTC. The chain combines TRBV7-9 with TRBJ2-7; 9 nucleotides match TRBD1. The germline CDR1 and CDR2 sequences are SEHNR and FQNEAQ (reference sequence). The V and J ends lost 5 bases and 3 bases, in that order; junction bases with no gene match: 8. The CDR3 length is 15 residues.

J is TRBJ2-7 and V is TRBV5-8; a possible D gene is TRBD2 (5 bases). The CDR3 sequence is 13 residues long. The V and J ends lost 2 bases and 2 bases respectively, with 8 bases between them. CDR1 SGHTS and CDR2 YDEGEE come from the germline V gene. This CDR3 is CASSLAGTYEQYF. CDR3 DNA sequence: TGTGCCAGCAGCTTAGCCGGGACCTACGAGCAGTACTTC.